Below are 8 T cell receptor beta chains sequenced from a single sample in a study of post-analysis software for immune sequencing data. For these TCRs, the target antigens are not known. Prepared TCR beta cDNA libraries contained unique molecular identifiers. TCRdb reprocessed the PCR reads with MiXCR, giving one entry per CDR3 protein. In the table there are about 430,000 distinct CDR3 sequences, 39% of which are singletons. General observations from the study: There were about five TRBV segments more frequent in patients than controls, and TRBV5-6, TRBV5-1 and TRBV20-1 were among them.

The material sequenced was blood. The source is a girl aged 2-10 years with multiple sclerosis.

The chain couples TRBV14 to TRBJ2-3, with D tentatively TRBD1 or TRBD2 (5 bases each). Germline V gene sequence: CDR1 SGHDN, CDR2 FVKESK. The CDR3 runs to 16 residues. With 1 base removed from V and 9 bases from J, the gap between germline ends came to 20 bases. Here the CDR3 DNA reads TGTGCCAGCAGCCAAGTTTATTCTGGGGCTCGGAGGACGCAGTATTTT. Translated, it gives CASSQVYSGARRTQYF.

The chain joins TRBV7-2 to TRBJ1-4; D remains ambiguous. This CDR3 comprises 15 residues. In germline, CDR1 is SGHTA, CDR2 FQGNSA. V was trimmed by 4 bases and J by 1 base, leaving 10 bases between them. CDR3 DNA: TGTGCCAGCAGCTCCGGGCTTCAAACTAATGAAAAACTGTTTTTT. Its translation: CASSSGLQTNEKLFF. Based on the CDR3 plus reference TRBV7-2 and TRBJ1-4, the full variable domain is GAGVSQSPSNKVTEKGKDVELRCDPISGHTALYWYRQSLGQGLEFLIYFQGNSAPDKSGLPSDRFSAERTGGSVSTLTIQRTQQEDSAVYLCASSSGLQTNEKLFFGSGTQLSVL.

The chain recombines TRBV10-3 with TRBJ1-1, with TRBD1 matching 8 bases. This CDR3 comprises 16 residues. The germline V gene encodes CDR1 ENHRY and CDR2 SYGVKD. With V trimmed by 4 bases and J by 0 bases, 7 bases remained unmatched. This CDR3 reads CAISGNPTGVNTEAFF. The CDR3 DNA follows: TGTGCCATCAGTGGGAACCCGACAGGGGTGAACACTGAAGCTTTCTTT.

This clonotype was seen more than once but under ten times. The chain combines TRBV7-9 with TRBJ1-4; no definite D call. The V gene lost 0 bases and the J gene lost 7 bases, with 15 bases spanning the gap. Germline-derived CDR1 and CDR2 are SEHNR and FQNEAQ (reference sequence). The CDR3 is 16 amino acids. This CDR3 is CASSLASDLYLEKLFF. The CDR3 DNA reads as TGTGCCAGCAGCTTAGCGTCGGACCTCTACCTTGAAAAACTGTTTTTT.

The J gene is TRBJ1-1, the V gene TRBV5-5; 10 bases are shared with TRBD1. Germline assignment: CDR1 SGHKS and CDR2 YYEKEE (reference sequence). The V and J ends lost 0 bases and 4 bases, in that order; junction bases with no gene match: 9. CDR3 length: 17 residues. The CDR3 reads CASSLAGTGDISTEAFF. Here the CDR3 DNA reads TGTGCCAGCAGCTTGGCGGGGACAGGGGATATTAGCACTGAAGCTTTCTTT. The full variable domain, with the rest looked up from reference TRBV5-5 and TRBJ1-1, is DAGVTQSPTHLIKTRGQQVTLRCSPISGHKSVSWYQQVLGQGPQFIFQYYEKEERGRGNFPDRFSARQFPNYSSELNVNALLLGDSALYLCASSLAGTGDISTEAFFGQGTRLTVV.

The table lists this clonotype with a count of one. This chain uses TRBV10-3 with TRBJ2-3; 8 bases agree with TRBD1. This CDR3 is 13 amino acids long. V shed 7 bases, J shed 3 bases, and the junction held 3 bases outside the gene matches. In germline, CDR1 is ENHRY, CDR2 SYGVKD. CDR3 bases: TGTGCCATCACCAGGACAGGGACAGATACGCAGTATTTT. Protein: CAITRTGTDTQYF.

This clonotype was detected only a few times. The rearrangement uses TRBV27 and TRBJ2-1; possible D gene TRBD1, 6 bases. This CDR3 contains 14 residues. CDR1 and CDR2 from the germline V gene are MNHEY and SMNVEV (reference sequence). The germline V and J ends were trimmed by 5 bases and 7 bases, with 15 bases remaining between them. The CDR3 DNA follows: TGTGCCAGCAGTGTCCACAGGGAAATGAATGAGCAGTTCTTC. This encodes CASSVHREMNEQFF.

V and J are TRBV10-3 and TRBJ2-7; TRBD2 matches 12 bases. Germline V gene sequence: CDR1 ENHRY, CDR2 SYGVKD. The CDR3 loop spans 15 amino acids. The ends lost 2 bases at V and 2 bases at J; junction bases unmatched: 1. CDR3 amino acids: CAISETSGGPYEQYF. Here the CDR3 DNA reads TGTGCCATCAGTGAGACTAGCGGGGGGCCCTACGAGCAGTACTTC.